The 29 T cell receptor beta chains presented below share a single source sample, sequenced in a study of cytotoxic CD8 clonotypes in ibrutinib-treated CLL. Clones were read by immunoSEQ multiplex PCR, and TCRdb kept only the in-frame ones, dropping some. The repertoire includes about 74,000 clones, 75% to 85% of them detected once, and more than 7.5% sits in the top ten. Specimen: PBMCs, collected at disease progression, from a patient treated with ibrutinib. All receptors derive from a human donor with chronic lymphocytic leukemia.

The chain recombines TRBV4-2 with TRBJ1-1, with D uncertain. The V and J ends lost 0 bases and 4 bases respectively, with 9 bases between them. Germline V CDR1 and CDR2: LGHNA, YNFKEQ. The CDR3 consists of 14 residues. Written as DNA, the CDR3 is TGTGCCAGCAGCCAAGAATTGAGTGGCACTGAAGCTTTCTTT. Encoded protein: CASSQELSGTEAFF.

The chain carries TRBV2 and TRBJ2-2, with D hard to call. CDR3 size: 14 residues. Looked up from germline, CDR1 is SNHLY and CDR2 is FYNNEI. The ends were cut back, 9 bases at V and 0 bases at J, with 11 bases in the middle. The CDR3 is CARNSPANTGELFF. CDR3 coding DNA: TGTGCCAGAAACAGTCCCGCGAACACCGGGGAGCTGTTTTTT.

This clone was found once. The chain joins TRBV27 to TRBJ2-1, with unresolved D. Trimming removed 3 bases from V and 9 bases from J, with 9 bases in between. The CDR3 contains 12 residues. CDR1 and CDR2 (germline): MNHEY, SMNVEV (reference sequence). CDR3 amino acids: CASSFPGGEQFF. The CDR3 nucleotides read TGTGCCAGCAGTTTCCCGGGTGGTGAGCAGTTCTTC.

The chain recombines TRBV11-2 with TRBJ2-7, with TRBD1 as a possible D gene (5 bases). This CDR3 is built from 14 residues. V was shortened by 5 bases and J by 0 bases, with 11 bases between the two germline ends. CDR1 and CDR2 (germline): SGHAT, FQNNGV. CDR3 residues: CASSGLGRSYEQYF. CDR3 coding DNA: TGTGCCAGCAGCGGTCTGGGGCGCTCCTACGAGCAGTACTTC.

This chain links TRBV6-1 with TRBJ2-7; 9 positions match TRBD1. J gave up 6 bases and V 6 bases, and 3 bases lay outside the gene matches. Germline V gives CDR1 MNHNS, CDR2 SASEGT. The CDR3 has 12 residues. CDR3 nucleotides: TGTGCCAGCAGCGGGACAGGGTCCGAGCAGTACTTC. This translates into CASSGTGSEQYF.

As to this clone: Distinct nucleotide sequences in the sample also encode this CDR3. V gene TRBV10-1 combines with J gene TRBJ2-7; possible D gene TRBD2, 6 bases. In germline, CDR1 is WNHNN, CDR2 SYGVQD (reference sequence). This CDR3 region has 14 residues. The V and J ends lost 6 bases and 0 bases respectively, with 12 bases between them. CDR3 region: CASSEGSGSYEQYF. CDR3 nucleotides: TGCGCCAGCAGCGAAGGTAGCGGCTCCTACGAGCAGTACTTC.

CDR3 sequence: CSVEVLKGPEAFF. The CDR3 DNA reads as TGCAGCGTTGAGGTATTGAAGGGACCTGAAGCTTTCTTT. The V call is TRBV29-1, the J call TRBJ1-1; a possible D gene is TRBD1 (5 bases). Between the trimmed V and J ends, which lost 3 bases and 6 bases, there was a span of 14 bases. The CDR3 has 13 residues. Germline-derived CDR1 and CDR2 are SQVTM and ANQGSEA.

This clone was observed a single time. The J gene is TRBJ2-1, the V gene TRBV2; D is possibly TRBD2 (5 bases). V was clipped by 6 bases and J by 3 bases, with 12 bases between them. This CDR3 is built from 14 residues. CDR1 SNHLY and CDR2 FYNNEI come from the germline V gene. The CDR3 spells CASREASVYNEQFF. CDR3 DNA: TGTGCCAGCAGGGAGGCCAGCGTCTACAATGAGCAGTTCTTC.

The V gene is TRBV5-1, the J gene TRBJ2-7; no reliable D call. The CDR3 has 14 amino acids. CDR1 and CDR2 (germline): SGHRS, YFSETQ. V was shortened by 1 base and J by 2 bases, with 10 bases between the two germline ends. This CDR3 reads CASSLFGFAYEQYF. CDR3 DNA: TGCGCCAGCAGCTTGTTTGGTTTCGCCTACGAGCAGTACTTC. The full variable domain, completed using reference TRBV5-1 and TRBJ2-7, is KAGVTQTPRYLIKTRGQQVTLSCSPISGHRSVSWYQQTPGQGLQFLFEYFSETQRNKGNFPGRFSGRQFSNSRSEMNVSTLELGDSALYLCASSLFGFAYEQYFGPGTRLTVT.

The CDR3 DNA reads TGTGCCAGCAGCTTGGAAAGTGTACCCTCTGGGGCCAACGTCCTGACTTTC. Protein: CASSLESVPSGANVLTF. The V and J genes are TRBV7-6 and TRBJ2-6, with D unclear. Trimming removed 3 bases from V and 0 bases from J, with 12 bases in between. Germline CDR1 and CDR2: SGHVS and FNYEAQ. CDR3 length: 17 residues.

The chain is built from TRBV7-3 and TRBJ2-3; no firm D call. V lost 1 base to trimming and J lost 2 bases, with 7 bases between them. The V gene's germline CDR1 is SGHTA and CDR2 FQGTGA. This CDR3 spans 14 amino acids. As DNA, the CDR3 is TGTGCCAGCAGCTTAAGTCTCTTCACAGATACGCAGTATTTT. Protein: CASSLSLFTDTQYF. The complete variable domain, with remaining parts taken from reference TRBV7-3 and TRBJ2-3, reads GAGVSQTPSNKVTEKGKYVELRCDPISGHTALYWYRQSLGQGPEFLIYFQGTGAADDSGLPNDRFFAVRPEGSVSTLKIQRTERGDSAVYLCASSLSLFTDTQYFGPGTRLTVL.

V gene TRBV14 combines with J gene TRBJ2-7, with 8 bases identical to TRBD2. Germline trimming cut 2 bases from V and 4 bases from J; bases unmatched to any gene: 1. Germline V gives CDR1 SGHDN, CDR2 FVKESK. The CDR3 is 13 residues long. Here the CDR3 reads CASSQLAGYEQYF. In DNA form, the CDR3 reads TGTGCCAGCAGCCAATTAGCGGGGTACGAGCAGTACTTC.

This chain links TRBV7-7 with TRBJ2-5; tentatively, D is TRBD2 (6 bases). V was clipped by 3 bases and J by 1 base, with 15 bases between them. CDR3 length equals 16 residues. Germline values: CDR1 SSHAT, CDR2 FNYEAQ (reference sequence). CDR3 bases: TGTGCCAGCAGCTTCCAACCCACCGGGGGCCAAGAGACCCAGTACTTC. It specifies CASSFQPTGGQETQYF.

The chain couples TRBV4-1 to TRBJ2-7; D may be TRBD2 (5 bases). Germline CDR1 and CDR2: MGHRA and YSYEKL. The V gene lost 0 bases and the J gene lost 0 bases, with 9 bases spanning the gap. This CDR3 has 15 amino acids. The CDR3 reads CASSQEVTNSYEQYF. The CDR3 nucleotides read TGCGCCAGCAGCCAAGAAGTGACTAACTCCTACGAGCAGTACTTC.

The rearrangement joins TRBV19 to TRBJ2-1, with D uncertain. This CDR3 contains 11 residues. Deletions cut 2 bases from V and 7 bases from J, with 3 bases between. Germline V gene lookup returns CDR1 LNHDA and CDR2 SQIVND (reference sequence). Here the CDR3 DNA reads TGTGCCAGTAGTATAAGGAATGAGCAGTTCTTC. Translating gives CASSIRNEQFF.

The chain has TRBV7-8 and TRBJ1-5; D gene unclear. CDR1 is SGHVS and CDR2 is FQNEAQ in the germline V gene. The CDR3 is made up of 15 amino acids. Between the trimmed V and J ends, which lost 3 bases and 3 bases, there was a span of 12 bases. The CDR3 is CASSFTIRSNQPQHF. The CDR3 DNA reads TGTGCCAGCAGCTTTACGATTCGCTCCAATCAGCCCCAGCATTTT.

The CDR3 DNA follows: TGCGCCAGCAGCTTGGTCGACAGTATGAACACTGAAGCTTTCTTT. It codes for CASSLVDSMNTEAFF. The chain recombines TRBV5-1 with TRBJ1-1; D is perhaps TRBD1 (5 bases). Germline V CDR1 and CDR2: SGHRS, YFSETQ. CDR3 length equals 15 residues. V was clipped by 0 bases and J by 0 bases, with 9 bases between them.

The rearrangement joins TRBV30 to TRBJ2-7, with no clear D. The ends were cut back, 4 bases at V and 7 bases at J, with 11 bases in the middle. Germline V CDR1 and CDR2: GTSNPN, SVGIG (reference sequence). The CDR3 is 11 amino acids. CDR3 sequence (DNA): TGTGCCTGGACGCGAAGGGTGGAGCAGTACTTC. Its translation is CAWTRRVEQYF. The full variable domain, with the rest looked up from reference TRBV30 and TRBJ2-7, is SQTIHQWPATLVQPVGSPLSLECTVEGTSNPNLYWYRQAAGRGLQLLFYSVGIGQISSEVPQNLSASRPQDRQFILSSKKLLLSDSGFYLCAWTRRVEQYFGPGTRLTVT.

This clone was detected a few times. The rearrangement links TRBV7-3 to TRBJ2-1, with 8 bases matching TRBD2. The CDR3 consists of 15 residues. CDR1 SGHTA and CDR2 FQGTGA come from the germline V gene. V was pared by 6 bases and J by 3 bases, with 7 bases of the junction left unmatched. The CDR3 is CASSTSGLVYNEQFF. The CDR3 bases are TGTGCCAGCAGTACCTCGGGACTAGTCTACAATGAGCAGTTCTTC.

J is TRBJ2-3 and V is TRBV11-3, with D unclear. Germline-derived CDR1 and CDR2 are SGHNT and YENEEA. CDR3 length: 15 residues. V lost 1 base, J lost 6 bases, and 14 bases lay in between. The CDR3 coding sequence is TGTGCCAGCAGCTTAGGCGTCACTTTTAGTGATACGCAGTATTTT. This gives the protein CASSLGVTFSDTQYF.

The rearrangement uses TRBV9 and TRBJ1-1, with D unresolved. Germline V gene lookup returns CDR1 SGDLS and CDR2 YYNGEE. CDR3 length equals 14 residues. Trimming pared 4 bases from V and 0 bases from J, leaving 10 bases between. The CDR3, as DNA: TGTGCCAGCAGCAGAGAACGACTGAACACTGAAGCTTTCTTT. Translating gives CASSRERLNTEAFF.

V and J are TRBV9 and TRBJ2-7; 7 bases agree with TRBD2. The CDR3 is 18 residues long. V dropped 3 bases and J dropped 2; count of bases not matched to a gene: 17. Germline V lookup: CDR1 SGDLS, CDR2 YYNGEE. The CDR3 region has the DNA TGTGCCAGCAGCGAGGGTCCCCTCGCTAGCGGAGTTCCCTACGAGCAGTACTTC. This translates into CASSEGPLASGVPYEQYF.

The chain recombines TRBV29-1 with TRBJ1-5; weak D call: TRBD1 (5 bases). Germline CDR1 SQVTM, CDR2 ANQGSEA. V dropped 0 bases and J dropped 6 bases, with 9 bases sitting between them. This CDR3 comprises 13 residues. The CDR3 DNA reads TGCAGCGTTGAAGAGGGGGTGGGTCAGCCCCAGCATTTT. It codes for CSVEEGVGQPQHF.

J is TRBJ2-3 and V is TRBV27; the match to TRBD2 covers 11 bases. Germline-derived CDR1 and CDR2 are MNHEY and SMNVEV (reference sequence). V gave up 6 bases and J gave up 6 bases; unmatched junction bases: 8. The CDR3 contains 15 residues. Here the CDR3 reads CASSRLAGRYDTQYF. DNA for the CDR3: TGTGCCAGCAGCAGACTAGCGGGGAGGTATGATACGCAGTATTTT.

This sequence joins TRBV30 and TRBJ1-5; D is possibly TRBD1 (5 bases). The CDR3 contains 13 residues. Trimming pared 2 bases from V and 4 bases from J, leaving 9 bases between. Germline values: CDR1 GTSNPN, CDR2 SVGIG (reference sequence). The CDR3 nucleotides read TGTGCCTGGAGTTACCAGGGTAATCAGCCCCAGCATTTT. Translation: CAWSYQGNQPQHF.

In its sample, this clone was seen once. V usage is TRBV18 and J usage is TRBJ2-7; D might be TRBD1 (5 bases). Trimming took 4 bases from V and 2 from J, leaving 12 bases between them. The CDR3 loop spans 14 amino acids. From germline, CDR1 is KGHSH and CDR2 LQKENI. Here the CDR3 DNA reads TGTGCCAGCTCACGGGCCGGCAGGGCCTACGAGCAGTACTTC. This codes for CASSRAGRAYEQYF.

The chain links TRBV4-1 to TRBJ1-2, with D perhaps TRBD1 (5 bases). CDR3 length: 12 residues. Trimming stripped 6 bases from V and 0 bases from J, with 5 bases between. Germline V lookup: CDR1 MGHRA, CDR2 YSYEKL. DNA of the CDR3: TGCGCCAGCAGGGGGGCTAACTATGGCTACACCTTC. Translation: CASRGANYGYTF.

CDR3 DNA: TGTGCCAGCAGGGGTCCCGGGGCCCACACAGATACGCAGTATTTT. Its translation is CASRGPGAHTDTQYF. V usage is TRBV11-2 and J usage is TRBJ2-3; the D call may be TRBD1 or TRBD2 (5 bases each). Trimming removed 6 bases at V and 2 bases at J, with 15 bases between. The V gene's germline CDR1 is SGHAT and CDR2 FQNNGV. The CDR3 has 15 residues.

The J gene is TRBJ2-7, the V gene TRBV11-3; D gene unclear. Trimming cost V 5 bases and J 3 bases, with 8 bases left between them. CDR3 size: 12 residues. CDR1 and CDR2 (germline): SGHNT, YENEEA. CDR3 amino acids: CASSQADYEQYF. In nucleotides, the CDR3 is TGTGCCAGCAGCCAGGCCGACTACGAGCAGTACTTC.